This T cell receptor (beta chain) appears in the sequencing data of a study of response to subunit inactivated influenza vaccine. TCRdb re-derived calls from the RT-PCR reads in MiXCR, one entry per CDR3 protein. The sample lists hundreds of thousands of distinct CDR3 sequences; more than 11% were seen once. There are 13 residues in the CDR3. Germline values: CDR1 SEHNR, CDR2 FQNEAQ (reference sequence). V shed 4 bases and J shed 1 base, with 8 bases lying between them. This clonotype was observed a few times. V gene TRBV7-9 combines with J gene TRBJ2-7; D is uncertain. The receptor was derived from a man aged 50 to 60 who received an inactivated influenza vaccine. The starting material was PBMCs from blood, obtained approximately 15 days before vaccination. CDR3 loop: CASSYEVSYEQYF. The CDR3 DNA sequence: TGTGCCAGCAGCTATGAGGTGTCCTACGAGCAGTACTTC.